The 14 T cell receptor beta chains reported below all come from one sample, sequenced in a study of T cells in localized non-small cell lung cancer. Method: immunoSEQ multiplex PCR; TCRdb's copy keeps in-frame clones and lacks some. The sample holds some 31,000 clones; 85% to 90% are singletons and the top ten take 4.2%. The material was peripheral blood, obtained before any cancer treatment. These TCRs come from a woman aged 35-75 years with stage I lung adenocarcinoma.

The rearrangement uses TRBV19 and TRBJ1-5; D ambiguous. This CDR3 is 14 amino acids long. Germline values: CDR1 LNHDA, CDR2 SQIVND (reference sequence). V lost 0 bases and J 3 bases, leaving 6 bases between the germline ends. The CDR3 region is CASSIEGNNQPQHF. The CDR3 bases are TGTGCCAGTAGTATAGAAGGGAACAATCAGCCCCAGCATTTT.

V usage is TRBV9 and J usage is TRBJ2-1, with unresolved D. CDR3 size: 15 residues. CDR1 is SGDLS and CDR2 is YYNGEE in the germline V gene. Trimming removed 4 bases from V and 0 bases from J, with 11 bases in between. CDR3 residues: CASSSSSTSYNEQFF. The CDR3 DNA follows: TGTGCCAGCAGCTCCTCGAGCACCTCCTACAATGAGCAGTTCTTC.

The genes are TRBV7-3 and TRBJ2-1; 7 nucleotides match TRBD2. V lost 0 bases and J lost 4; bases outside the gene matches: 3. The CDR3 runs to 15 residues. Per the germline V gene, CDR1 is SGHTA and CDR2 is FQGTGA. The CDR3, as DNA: TGTGCCAGCAGCTTAACTAGCGGGCAGTACAATGAGCAGTTCTTC. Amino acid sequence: CASSLTSGQYNEQFF.

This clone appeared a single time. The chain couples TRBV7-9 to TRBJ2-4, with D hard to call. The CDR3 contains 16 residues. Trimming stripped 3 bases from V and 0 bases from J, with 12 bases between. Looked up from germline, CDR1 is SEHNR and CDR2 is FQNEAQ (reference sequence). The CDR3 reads CASSFSMVLAKNIQYF. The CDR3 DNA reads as TGTGCCAGCAGCTTTTCTATGGTGCTAGCCAAAAACATTCAGTACTTC.

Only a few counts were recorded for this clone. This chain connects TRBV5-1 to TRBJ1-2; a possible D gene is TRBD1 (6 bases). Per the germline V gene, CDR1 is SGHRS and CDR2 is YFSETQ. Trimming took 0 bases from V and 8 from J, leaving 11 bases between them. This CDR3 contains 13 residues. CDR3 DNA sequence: TGCGCCAGCAGCTTGGACCAGGGGAACGGCTACACCTTC. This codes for CASSLDQGNGYTF.

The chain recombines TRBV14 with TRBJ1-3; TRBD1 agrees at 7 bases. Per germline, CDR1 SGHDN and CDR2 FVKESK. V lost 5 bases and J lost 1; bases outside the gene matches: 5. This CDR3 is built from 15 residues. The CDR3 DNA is TGTGCCAGCAGCTTCCGACAGGGATCTGGAAACACCATATATTTT. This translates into CASSFRQGSGNTIYF.

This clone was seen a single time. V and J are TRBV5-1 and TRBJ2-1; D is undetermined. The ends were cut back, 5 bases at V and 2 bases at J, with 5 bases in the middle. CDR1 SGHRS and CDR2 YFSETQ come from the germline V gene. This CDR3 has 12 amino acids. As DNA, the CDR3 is TGCGCCAGCAGGCGGACCTACAATGAGCAGTTCTTC. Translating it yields CASRRTYNEQFF.

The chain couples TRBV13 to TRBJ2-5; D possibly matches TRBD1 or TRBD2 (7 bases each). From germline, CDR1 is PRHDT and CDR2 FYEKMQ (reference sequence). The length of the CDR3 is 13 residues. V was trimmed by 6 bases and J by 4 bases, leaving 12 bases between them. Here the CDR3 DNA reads TGTGCCAGCAGTTCAGGGGGGGGAGAGACCCAGTACTTC. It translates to CASSSGGGETQYF.

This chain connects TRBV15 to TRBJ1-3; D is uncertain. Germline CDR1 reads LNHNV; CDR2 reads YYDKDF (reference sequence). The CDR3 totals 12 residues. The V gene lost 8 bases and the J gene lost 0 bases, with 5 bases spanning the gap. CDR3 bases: TGTGCCACCGGCTACTCTGGAAACACCATATATTTT. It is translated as CATGYSGNTIYF. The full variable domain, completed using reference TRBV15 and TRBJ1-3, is DAMVIQNPRYQVTQFGKPVTLSCSQTLNHNVMYWYQQKSSQAPKLLFHYYDKDFNNEADTPDNFQSRRPNTSFCFLDIRSPGLGDTAMYLCATGYSGNTIYFGEGSWLTVV.

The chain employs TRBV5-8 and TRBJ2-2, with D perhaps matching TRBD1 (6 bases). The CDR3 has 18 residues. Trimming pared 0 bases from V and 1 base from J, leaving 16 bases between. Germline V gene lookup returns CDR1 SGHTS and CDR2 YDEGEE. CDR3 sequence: CASSLDRTALWNTGELFF. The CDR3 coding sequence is TGTGCCAGCAGCTTGGATAGGACAGCCCTATGGAACACCGGGGAGCTGTTTTTT.

CDR3 protein: CSTRRDTGELFF. CDR3 in DNA: TGCAGCACCCGCCGGGACACCGGGGAGCTGTTTTTT. The V and J genes are TRBV29-1 and TRBJ2-2; D gene uncertain. The CDR3 is 12 amino acids. The ends were cut back, 8 bases at V and 3 bases at J, with 10 bases in the middle. Germline V gene sequence: CDR1 SQVTM, CDR2 ANQGSEA.

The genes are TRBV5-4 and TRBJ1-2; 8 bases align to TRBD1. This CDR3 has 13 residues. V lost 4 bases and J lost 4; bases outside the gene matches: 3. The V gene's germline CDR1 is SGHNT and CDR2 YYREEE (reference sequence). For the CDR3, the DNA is TGTGCCAGCAGCACCGGACAGGGCTATGGCTACACCTTC. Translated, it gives CASSTGQGYGYTF.

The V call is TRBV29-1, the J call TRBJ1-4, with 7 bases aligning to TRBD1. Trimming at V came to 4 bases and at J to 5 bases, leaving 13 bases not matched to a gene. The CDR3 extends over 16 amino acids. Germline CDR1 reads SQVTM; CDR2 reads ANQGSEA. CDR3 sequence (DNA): TGCAGCGTTGTGGTCGTACAGGGGCGGGTGAATGAAAAACTGTTTTTT. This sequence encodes CSVVVVQGRVNEKLFF.

The CDR3 DNA follows: TGTGCCAGCTCACCCGCTACAGGGGGGTTTTACAATGAGCAGTTCTTC. Amino acids: CASSPATGGFYNEQFF. This chain uses TRBV18 with TRBJ2-1; 8 bases fit TRBD1. V shed 3 bases and J 4 bases; nucleotides not matched to a gene: 8. Germline V gives CDR1 KGHSH, CDR2 LQKENI. CDR3 size: 16 residues.